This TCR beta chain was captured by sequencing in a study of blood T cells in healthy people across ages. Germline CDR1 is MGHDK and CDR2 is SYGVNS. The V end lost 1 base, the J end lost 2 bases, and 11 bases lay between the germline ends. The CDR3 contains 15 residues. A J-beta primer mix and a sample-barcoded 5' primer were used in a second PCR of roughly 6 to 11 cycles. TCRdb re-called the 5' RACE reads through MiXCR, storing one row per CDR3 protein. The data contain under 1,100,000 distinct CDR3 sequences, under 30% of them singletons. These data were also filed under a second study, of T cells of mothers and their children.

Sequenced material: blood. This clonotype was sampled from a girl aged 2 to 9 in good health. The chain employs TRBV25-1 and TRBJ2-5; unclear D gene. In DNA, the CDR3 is TGTGCCAGCAGTGAATCCCTCCAGCTTCAAGAGACCCAGTACTTC. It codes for CASSESLQLQETQYF.